The 4 T cell receptor beta chains given below trace back to one sample, sequenced in a study of T-cell memory formation after mild COVID-19. MiXCR, run by TCRdb on the 5' RACE reads, gives a single entry per CDR3 protein. The sample includes more than 450,000 distinct CDR3 sequences, about a sixth of them seen just once. Input material: PBMCs or a T cell subset sorted from them (not recorded which). These receptor sequences come from an adult woman who had mild COVID-19 (a few samples of this study predate the infection). Cell type and time point are not known.

This clonotype was seen a few times. The V call is TRBV7-9, the J call TRBJ1-1; D gene unclear. Trimming took 5 bases from V and 6 from J, leaving 10 bases between them. This CDR3 region has 12 residues. Germline CDR1 reads SEHNR; CDR2 reads FQNEAQ (reference sequence). The CDR3 DNA is TGTGCCAGCAGCCATACGAGGGCTGAAGCTTTCTTT. Translation: CASSHTRAEAFF.

The V and J genes are TRBV29-1 and TRBJ2-3, with a tentative D call TRBD2 (7 bases). Germline V CDR1 and CDR2: SQVTM, ANQGSEA. CDR3 length equals 14 residues. Trimming pared 4 bases from V and 4 bases from J, leaving 15 bases between. The CDR3: CSVGEGGVADTQYF. DNA for the CDR3: TGCAGCGTTGGCGAGGGGGGGGTGGCAGATACGCAGTATTTT.

This clonotype was seen more than once but under ten times. The chain joins TRBV5-1 to TRBJ2-3, with TRBD1 identical over 8 bases. V gave up 0 bases and J gave up 3 bases; unmatched junction bases: 15. CDR1 is SGHRS, CDR2 YFSETQ, per germline. This CDR3 comprises 19 residues. CDR3 amino acids: CASSLGGETRDRWTDTQYF. The CDR3 region has the DNA TGCGCCAGCAGCTTGGGGGGCGAGACCCGGGACAGGTGGACAGATACGCAGTATTTT.

This clonotype occurred a few times. CDR3 amino acids: CASSSAGTRALQFF. As DNA, the CDR3 is TGTGCCAGCAGCAGCGCCGGGACACGCGCCTTGCAGTTCTTC. The chain carries TRBV7-8 and TRBJ2-1, with a tentative D call TRBD1 (6 bases). Trimming took 5 bases from V and 12 from J, leaving 20 bases between them. This CDR3 is 14 amino acids long. Germline V lookup: CDR1 SGHVS, CDR2 FQNEAQ.